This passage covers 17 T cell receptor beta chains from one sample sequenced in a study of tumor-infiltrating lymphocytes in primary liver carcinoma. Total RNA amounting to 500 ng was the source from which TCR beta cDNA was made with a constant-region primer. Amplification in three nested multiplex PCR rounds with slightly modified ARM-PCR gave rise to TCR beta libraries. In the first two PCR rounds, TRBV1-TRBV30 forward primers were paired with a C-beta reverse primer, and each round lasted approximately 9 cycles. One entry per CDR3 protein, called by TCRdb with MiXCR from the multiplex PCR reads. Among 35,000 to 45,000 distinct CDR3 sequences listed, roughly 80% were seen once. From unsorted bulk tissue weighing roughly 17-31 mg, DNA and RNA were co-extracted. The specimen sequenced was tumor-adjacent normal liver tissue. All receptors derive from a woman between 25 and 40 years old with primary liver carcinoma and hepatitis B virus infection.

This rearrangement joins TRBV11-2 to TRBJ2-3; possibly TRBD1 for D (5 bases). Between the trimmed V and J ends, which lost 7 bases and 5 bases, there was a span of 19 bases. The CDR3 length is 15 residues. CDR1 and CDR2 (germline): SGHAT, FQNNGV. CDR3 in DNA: TGTGCCAGCAAATCAGGATTGGGGCTAGGAGATACGCAGTATTTT. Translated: CASKSGLGLGDTQYF.

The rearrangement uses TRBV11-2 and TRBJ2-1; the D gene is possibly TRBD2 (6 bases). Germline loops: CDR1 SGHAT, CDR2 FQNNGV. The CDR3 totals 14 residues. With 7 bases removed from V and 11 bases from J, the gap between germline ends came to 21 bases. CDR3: CASTLGGTWNKQFF. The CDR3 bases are TGTGCCAGCACCCTCGGGGGAACGTGGAATAAGCAGTTCTTC.

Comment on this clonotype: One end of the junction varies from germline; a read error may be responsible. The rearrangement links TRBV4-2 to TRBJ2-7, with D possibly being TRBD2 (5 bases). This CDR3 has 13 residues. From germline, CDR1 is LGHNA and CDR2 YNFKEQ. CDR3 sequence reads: CASSPLGGAERYF. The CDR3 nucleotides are TGTGCCAGCAGCCCCCTCGGAGGCGCAGAGCGGTACTTC.

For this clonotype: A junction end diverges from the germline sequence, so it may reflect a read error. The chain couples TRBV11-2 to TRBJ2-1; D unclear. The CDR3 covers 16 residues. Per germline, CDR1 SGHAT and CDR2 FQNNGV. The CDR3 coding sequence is TGTACCAGCAGTGCAGACCCGTGTAGCTCCTACAATGAGCAGTTCTTC. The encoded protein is CTSSADPCSSYNEQFF.

The CDR3 DNA reads TGTGCCAGCAGCTTAGGGTTTGGTATTGGGGGCACTGAAGCTTTCTTT. It yields the protein CASSLGFGIGGTEAFF. This chain uses TRBV13 with TRBJ1-1, with D perhaps TRBD1 (5 bases). The CDR3 sequence is 16 residues long. Germline values: CDR1 PRHDT, CDR2 FYEKMQ (reference sequence). Trimming cost V 0 bases and J 4 bases, with 15 bases left between them. The entire variable domain, with the rest obtained from reference TRBV13 and TRBJ1-1, is as follows: AAGVIQSPRHLIKEKRETATLKCYPIPRHDTVYWYQQGPGQDPQFLISFYEKMQSDKGSIPDRFSAQQFSDYHSELNMSSLELGDSALYFCASSLGFGIGGTEAFFGQGTRLTVV.

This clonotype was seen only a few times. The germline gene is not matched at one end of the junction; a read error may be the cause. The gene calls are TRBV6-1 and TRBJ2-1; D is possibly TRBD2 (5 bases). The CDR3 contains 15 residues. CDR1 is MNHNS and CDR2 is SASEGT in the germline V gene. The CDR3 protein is CASSEGLAGGHEHFF. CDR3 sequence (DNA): TGTGCCAGCAGTGAAGGGTTAGCTGGAGGCCATGAGCACTTCTTC.

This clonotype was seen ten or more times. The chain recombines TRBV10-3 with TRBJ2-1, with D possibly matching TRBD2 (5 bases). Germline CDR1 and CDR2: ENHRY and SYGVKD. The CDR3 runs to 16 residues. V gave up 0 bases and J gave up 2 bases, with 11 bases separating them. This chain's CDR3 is CAISESMSGPYNEQFF. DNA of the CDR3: TGTGCCATCAGTGAGTCGATGAGCGGACCCTACAATGAGCAGTTCTTC.

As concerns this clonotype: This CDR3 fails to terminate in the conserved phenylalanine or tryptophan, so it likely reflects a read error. Here the CDR3 DNA reads TGTGCCAGCAGTTACCCGACAGGGCCCCAAGAGACCCAGTACATC. Protein: CASSYPTGPQETQYI. The chain recombines TRBV6-6 with TRBJ2-5; TRBD1 matches 7 bases. Trimming took 2 bases from V and 1 from J; bases not matched to a gene: 4. Germline-derived CDR1 and CDR2 are MNHNY and SVGAGI (reference sequence). The CDR3 is 15 residues long.

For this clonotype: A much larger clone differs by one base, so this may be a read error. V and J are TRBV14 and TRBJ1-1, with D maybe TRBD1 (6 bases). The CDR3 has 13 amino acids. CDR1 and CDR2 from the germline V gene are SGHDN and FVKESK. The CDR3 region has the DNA TGTACCAGCAGCACCGGGACATTATCAGGGGCTTTCTTT. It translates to CTSSTGTLSGAFF.

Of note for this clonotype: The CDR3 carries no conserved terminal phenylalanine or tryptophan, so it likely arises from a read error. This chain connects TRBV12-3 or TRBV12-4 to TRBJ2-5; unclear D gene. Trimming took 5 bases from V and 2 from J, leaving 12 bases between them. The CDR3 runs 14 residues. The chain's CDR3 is CASSVSGSQETQYI. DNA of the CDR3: TGTGCCAGCAGTGTATCAGGCTCACAAGAGACCCAGTACATC.

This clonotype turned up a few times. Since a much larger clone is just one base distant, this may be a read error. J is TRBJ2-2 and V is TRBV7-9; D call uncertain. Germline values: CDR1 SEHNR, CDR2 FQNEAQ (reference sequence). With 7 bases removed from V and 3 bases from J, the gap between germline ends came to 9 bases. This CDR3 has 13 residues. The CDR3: CASIQRYTGELFF. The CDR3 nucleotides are TGTGCCAGCATCCAGAGATACACCGGGGAGCTGTTTTTT.

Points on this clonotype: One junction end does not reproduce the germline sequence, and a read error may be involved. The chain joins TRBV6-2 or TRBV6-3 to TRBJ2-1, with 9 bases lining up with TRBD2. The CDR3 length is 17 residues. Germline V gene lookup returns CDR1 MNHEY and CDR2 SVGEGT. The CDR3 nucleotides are TGTACCAGCAGTTCCCTAAAAGCGGGAGGCTCCTACAATGAGCAATTCTTC. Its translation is CTSSSLKAGGSYNEQFF.

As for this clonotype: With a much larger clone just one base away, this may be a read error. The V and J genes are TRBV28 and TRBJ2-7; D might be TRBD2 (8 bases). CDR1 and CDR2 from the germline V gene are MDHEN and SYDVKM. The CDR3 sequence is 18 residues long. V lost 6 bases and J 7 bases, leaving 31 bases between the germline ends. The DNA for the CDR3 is TGTGCCAGCAGAATGTGGGACAGAAGACCAGCGGGAGTCCGAGAGCAGTACTTC. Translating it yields CASRMWDRRPAGVREQYF.

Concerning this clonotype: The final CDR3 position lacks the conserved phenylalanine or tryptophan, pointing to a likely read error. The CDR3 here is CVSSLSGTSGLEQFL. The CDR3 DNA follows: TGTGTCAGCAGCCTGTCCGGGACAAGCGGACTTGAGCAGTTCTTA. This chain connects TRBV12-3 or TRBV12-4 to TRBJ2-1; maybe TRBD1 (6 bases). This CDR3 is built from 15 residues.

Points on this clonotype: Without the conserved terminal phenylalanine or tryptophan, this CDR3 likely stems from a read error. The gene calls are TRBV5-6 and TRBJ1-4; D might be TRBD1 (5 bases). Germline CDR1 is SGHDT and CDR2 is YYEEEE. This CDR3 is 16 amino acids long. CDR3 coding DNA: TGTGTCAGCAGCTTGGAAGGGGACGGGCGCCATCGGAAACTGTTTATT. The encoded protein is CVSSLEGDGRHRKLFI.

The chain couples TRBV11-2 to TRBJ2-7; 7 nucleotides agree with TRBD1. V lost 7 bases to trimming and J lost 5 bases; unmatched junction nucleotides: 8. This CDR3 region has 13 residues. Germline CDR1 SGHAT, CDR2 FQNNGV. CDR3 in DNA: TGTGCCAGCATAGGGGGCAGGACTCACGAGCAGTACTTC. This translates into CASIGGRTHEQYF.

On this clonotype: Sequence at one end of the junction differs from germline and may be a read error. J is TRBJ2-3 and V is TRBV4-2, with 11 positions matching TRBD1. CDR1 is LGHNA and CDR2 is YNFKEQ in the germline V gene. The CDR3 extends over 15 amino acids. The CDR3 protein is CVSSLGQGGTDTHYF. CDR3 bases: TGTGTCAGCAGCCTGGGACAGGGGGGCACAGATACGCATTATTTT.